Shown below are 21 T cell receptor beta chains from a single sample sequenced in a study of neurological immune-mediated disorders. TCRdb ran MiXCR on the 5' RACE reads and lists one entry per CDR3 protein. The sample lists tens of thousands of distinct CDR3 sequences, under 4.5% occurring once. The specimen was PBMCs. Source of these receptors: a woman aged 50 to 60 with multiple sclerosis.

The sample holds many counts of this clonotype. The chain carries TRBV5-1 and TRBJ2-7; 9 positions match TRBD1. The CDR3 runs to 15 residues. Germline V CDR1 and CDR2: SGHRS, YFSETQ. J was trimmed by 3 bases and V by 0 bases; bases with no gene match: 4. DNA of the CDR3: TGCGCCAGCAGCTTGGAGGGACAGGGATTCTACGAGCAGTACTTC. Protein: CASSLEGQGFYEQYF.

There are many counts of this clonotype. The chain combines TRBV20-1 with TRBJ1-2; D is ambiguous. The germline V gene encodes CDR1 DFQATT and CDR2 SNEGSKA (reference sequence). Between the trimmed V and J ends, which lost 0 bases and 6 bases, there was a span of 17 bases. CDR3 size: 15 residues. The CDR3 nucleotides are TGCAGTGCTAGAGATGAGAAGGGTCCAGGCCATGGCTACACCTTC. It yields the protein CSARDEKGPGHGYTF.

This clonotype was observed many times. This rearrangement joins TRBV4-2 to TRBJ1-4; perhaps TRBD1 as D (6 bases). Between the trimmed V and J ends, which lost 0 bases and 6 bases, there was a span of 14 bases. Germline values: CDR1 LGHNA, CDR2 YNFKEQ. CDR3 length equals 16 residues. In DNA form, the CDR3 reads TGTGCCAGCAGCCAAGATCTGGCAGGGGTTTATGAAAAACTGTTTTTT. It translates to CASSQDLAGVYEKLFF.

This chain connects TRBV20-1 to TRBJ1-5; D gene unclear. Germline values: CDR1 DFQATT, CDR2 SNEGSKA (reference sequence). V was shortened by 2 bases and J by 3 bases, with 8 bases between the two germline ends. The CDR3 spans 13 residues. The CDR3 bases are TGCAGTGCTAGACAGGCCCACAATCAGCCCCAGCATTTT. It yields the protein CSARQAHNQPQHF.

This clonotype was seen ten or more times. V is TRBV12-3 or TRBV12-4 and J is TRBJ1-5, with no clear D. The CDR3 is 15 amino acids. Trimming stripped 1 base from V and 0 bases from J, with 7 bases between. The CDR3 is CASSLDGASNQPQHF. DNA of the CDR3: TGTGCCAGCAGTTTAGATGGAGCTAGCAATCAGCCCCAGCATTTT.

There are many counts of this clonotype. The V gene is TRBV6-2 or TRBV6-3, the J gene TRBJ2-2, with 9 bases matching TRBD2. Germline V gene data show CDR1 as MNHEY and CDR2 as SVGEGT. The CDR3 length is 15 residues. V was clipped by 7 bases and J by 10 bases; unmatched bases: 13. DNA of the CDR3: TGTGCCAGCATCAATAGCGGGGGCCATCGTGAGGAGCTGTTTTTT. This translates into CASINSGGHREELFF.

The chain is built from TRBV2 and TRBJ1-2, with D perhaps matching TRBD1 (5 bases). Trimming cost V 5 bases and J 6 bases, with 22 bases left between them. CDR3 length: 16 residues. Germline lookup yields CDR1 SNHLY and CDR2 FYNNEI. The CDR3 DNA sequence: TGTGCCAGCAGTCCTCAGGGCCCTATGCGATCTGATGGCTACACCTTC. This gives the protein CASSPQGPMRSDGYTF.

In its sample, this clonotype was seen many times. This sequence joins TRBV4-2 and TRBJ2-3; 7 positions match TRBD2. Germline V gives CDR1 LGHNA, CDR2 YNFKEQ. This CDR3 region has 18 residues. J was trimmed by 0 bases and V by 0 bases; bases with no gene match: 9. CDR3 loop: CASSQDARDYTSTDTQYF. CDR3 sequence (DNA): TGTGCCAGCAGCCAAGATGCTCGGGACTACACCAGCACAGATACGCAGTATTTT.

This clonotype was detected many times. CDR3 nucleotides: TGTGCCACCAGCCGCGCCCGGGAGAACACCAATGAGCAGTTCTTC. Its protein product is CATSRARENTNEQFF. The chain joins TRBV15 to TRBJ2-1, with a possible D match to TRBD2 (6 bases). The CDR3 is 15 residues long. V gave up 5 bases and J gave up 6 bases, with 17 bases separating them. CDR1 LNHNV and CDR2 YYDKDF come from the germline V gene (reference sequence).

The table lists this clonotype with many counts. This chain uses TRBV27 with TRBJ1-2, with TRBD1 as a possible D gene (6 bases). Germline V lookup: CDR1 MNHEY, CDR2 SMNVEV (reference sequence). The CDR3 consists of 14 residues. V dropped 0 bases and J dropped 7 bases, with 12 bases sitting between them. CDR3 amino acids: CASSLSTGARGYTF. The CDR3 DNA is TGTGCCAGCAGTTTATCGACGGGGGCGCGTGGCTACACCTTC.

This clonotype appeared many times. This chain connects TRBV15 to TRBJ2-1; weak D call: TRBD2 (5 bases). The V end lost 2 bases, the J end lost 0 bases, and 11 bases lay between the germline ends. The V gene's germline CDR1 is LNHNV and CDR2 YYDKDF (reference sequence). The length of the CDR3 is 16 residues. This chain's CDR3 is CATSRLPGSSYNEQFF. The CDR3 DNA follows: TGTGCCACCAGCAGACTTCCGGGGAGCTCCTACAATGAGCAGTTCTTC.

This clonotype was observed at least ten times. CDR3 DNA: TGCGCCAGCAGCCAAACAGGGGGAGGCTATGGCTACACCTTC. It translates to CASSQTGGGYGYTF. The genes are TRBV4-1 and TRBJ1-2, with 8 bases that match TRBD1. CDR3 length equals 14 residues. Unmatched junction bases numbered 3, after V lost 2 bases and J lost 4 bases. Germline V CDR1 and CDR2: MGHRA, YSYEKL.

This clonotype was seen repeatedly, ten times or more. This chain joins TRBV5-1 and TRBJ1-4, with unresolved D. The V gene lost 4 bases and the J gene lost 5 bases, with 9 bases spanning the gap. This CDR3 region has 13 residues. Germline CDR1 and CDR2: SGHRS and YFSETQ. CDR3 amino acids: CASSPYQNEKLFF. CDR3 bases: TGCGCCAGCAGCCCGTATCAGAATGAAAAACTGTTTTTT.

This clonotype appeared many times. The chain recombines TRBV4-1 with TRBJ1-1; TRBD1 might be the D (5 bases). CDR3 length equals 15 residues. Trimming removed 4 bases from V and 1 base from J, with 13 bases in between. CDR1 is MGHRA, CDR2 YSYEKL, per germline. The CDR3 reads CASSPSGRKNTEAFF. CDR3 bases: TGCGCCAGCAGCCCATCGGGACGGAAGAACACTGAAGCTTTCTTT.

The table lists this clonotype with many counts. This rearrangement joins TRBV10-3 to TRBJ1-4, with 8 bases lining up with TRBD1. Trimming at V came to 10 bases and at J to 5 bases, leaving 6 bases not matched to a gene. This CDR3 spans 13 amino acids. Germline V gene sequence: CDR1 ENHRY, CDR2 SYGVKD. CDR3 loop: CATTGGRNEKLFF. The CDR3 DNA reads TGTGCCACAACAGGGGGGCGGAATGAAAAACTGTTTTTT.

This clonotype was observed many times. The V gene is TRBV6-2 or TRBV6-3, the J gene TRBJ2-1; D might be TRBD1 or TRBD2, each matching 6 bases. Germline V gene data show CDR1 as MNHEY and CDR2 as SVGEGT. The V gene lost 5 bases and the J gene lost 3 bases, with 11 bases spanning the gap. The CDR3 is 14 amino acids. CDR3 protein: CASSRGPFYNEQFF. For the CDR3, the DNA is TGTGCCAGCAGTCGGGGGCCTTTCTACAATGAGCAGTTCTTC.

This clonotype was recorded many times. The V call is TRBV6-6, the J call TRBJ2-7, with TRBD1 matching over 7 bases. Germline V gives CDR1 MNHNY, CDR2 SVGAGI (reference sequence). V dropped 10 bases and J dropped 4; count of bases not matched to a gene: 16. The CDR3 is 15 residues long. The CDR3 DNA is TGTGCCACCACGGGTAACAGGGGAAAGTTATACGAGCAGTACTTC. It translates to CATTGNRGKLYEQYF.

In its sample, this clonotype was seen many times. The genes are TRBV6-1 and TRBJ2-7; no clear D gene. This CDR3 comprises 14 residues. V was clipped by 4 bases and J by 3 bases, with 13 bases between them. Germline values: CDR1 MNHNS, CDR2 SASEGT. The CDR3 DNA is TGTGCCAGCAGTGCAAAGCCCTACAACTACGAGCAGTACTTC. It translates to CASSAKPYNYEQYF.

In this sample, this clonotype turned up many times. The chain combines TRBV5-6 with TRBJ1-3; D is unresolved. Germline CDR1 is SGHDT and CDR2 is YYEEEE. Trimming took 1 base from V and 4 from J, leaving 15 bases between them. The CDR3 contains 16 residues. As DNA, the CDR3 is TGTGCCAGCAGCTTGTCAGAGCGTTACCGGGGAAACACCATATATTTT. This gives the protein CASSLSERYRGNTIYF. Filled out from reference TRBV5-6 and TRBJ1-3, the complete variable domain reads DAGVTQSPTHLIKTRGQQVTLRCSPKSGHDTVSWYQQALGQGPQFIFQYYEEEERQRGNFPDRFSGHQFPNYSSELNVNALLLGDSALYLCASSLSERYRGNTIYFGEGSWLTVV.

This clonotype was counted ten times or more. The V gene is TRBV5-5, the J gene TRBJ1-1, with TRBD1 matching over 7 bases. This CDR3 contains 14 residues. CDR1 and CDR2 from the germline V gene are SGHKS and YYEKEE (reference sequence). J gave up 3 bases and V 4 bases, and 6 bases lay outside the gene matches. The CDR3 protein is CASSEGAPHTEAFF. In nucleotides, the CDR3 is TGTGCCAGCAGCGAGGGGGCGCCGCACACTGAAGCTTTCTTT.

This clonotype was picked up many times. The chain combines TRBV9 with TRBJ1-1; D perhaps matches TRBD1 (5 bases). Looked up from germline, CDR1 is SGDLS and CDR2 is YYNGEE. V shed 6 bases and J shed 1 base, with 16 bases lying between them. The CDR3 length is 15 residues. CDR3 region: CASTRDGRTNTEAFF. The CDR3 coding sequence is TGTGCCAGCACGCGGGACGGGAGAACGAACACTGAAGCTTTCTTT.